These 9 T cell receptor beta chains were sequenced from one sample in a study of PD-1 blockade in classical Hodgkin lymphoma. Data came from immunoSEQ multiplex PCR; TCRdb stores just in-frame clones and leaves some out. The table records about 64,000 clones, just over 90% of them present only once. Documented time point: cycle 4 day 1 (C4D1), after five to seven weeks of nivolumab. All the patients suffered relapse after autologous stem cell transplantation, and brentuximab vedotin exposure differed. The starting material was peripheral blood mononuclear cells (PBMCs), obtained before the fourth cycle of nivolumab. The source of these receptors is a human donor with classical Hodgkin lymphoma.

The chain joins TRBV27 to TRBJ2-7, with D uncertain. The V end was cut by 4 bases, the J end by 7 bases, with 17 bases between. CDR1 MNHEY and CDR2 SMNVEV come from the germline V gene (reference sequence). CDR3 size: 14 residues. CDR3 in DNA: TGTGCCAGCAGTTCCCTGGGTCGGGCCTGGGAGCAGTACTTC. It translates to CASSSLGRAWEQYF.

The chain carries TRBV6-5 and TRBJ2-3; 11 nucleotides match TRBD1. Germline assignment: CDR1 MNHEY and CDR2 SVGAGI. J was trimmed by 5 bases and V by 4 bases; bases with no gene match: 2. The CDR3 length is 14 residues. The CDR3 loop reads CASSWTGGGDTQYF. The CDR3 bases are TGTGCCAGCAGTTGGACAGGGGGCGGAGATACGCAGTATTTT.

This clone is a singleton in its sample. Relative to the germline gene, one junction end is altered; a read error may explain this. The rearrangement joins TRBV6-1 to TRBJ1-6; 7 bases map to TRBD1. The CDR3 length is 10 residues. From germline, CDR1 is MNHNS and CDR2 SASEGT. The CDR3 is CRDRNSPLHF. DNA for the CDR3: TGCCGGGACAGAAATTCACCCCTCCACTTT.

The chain combines TRBV5-1 with TRBJ1-6; D gene uncertain. The CDR3 is 14 residues long. V lost 1 base and J lost 7, with 9 bases in between. Germline CDR1 is SGHRS and CDR2 is YFSETQ. The CDR3 region is CASSLKEINSPLHF. The CDR3 coding sequence is TGCGCCAGCAGCTTGAAGGAGATAAATTCACCCCTCCACTTT.

The V gene is TRBV6-5, the J gene TRBJ1-4; D gene uncertain. This CDR3 has 15 amino acids. Germline loops: CDR1 MNHEY, CDR2 SVGAGI. V was shortened by 0 bases and J by 5 bases, with 10 bases between the two germline ends. CDR3 nucleotide sequence: TGTGCCAGCAGTTACTCATGGCAGTTCAATGAAAAACTGTTTTTT. This sequence encodes CASSYSWQFNEKLFF.

V is TRBV6-5 and J is TRBJ2-7; 8 bases align to TRBD1. The CDR3 loop spans 16 amino acids. The V segment lost 0 bases and the J segment 6 bases; nucleotides outside the gene matches: 10. Germline V lookup: CDR1 MNHEY, CDR2 SVGAGI. The CDR3, as DNA: TGTGCCAGCAGTTACTCGTTAGCGGACAGGGTTGGCGAGCAGTACTTC. Translation: CASSYSLADRVGEQYF.

The rearrangement links TRBV15 to TRBJ2-7; TRBD1 aligns across 7 bases. From germline, CDR1 is LNHNV and CDR2 YYDKDF (reference sequence). The CDR3 sequence is 12 residues long. J was trimmed by 6 bases and V by 5 bases; bases with no gene match: 4. CDR3: CATSATGSEQYF. The DNA for the CDR3 is TGTGCCACCAGCGCGACAGGGAGCGAGCAGTACTTC.

This clone was seen a single time. The V and J genes are TRBV6-1 and TRBJ2-7, with 7 bases matching TRBD1. The CDR3 is 14 amino acids. Germline CDR1 reads MNHNS; CDR2 reads SASEGT. The V gene end was trimmed by 2 bases and the J gene end by 3 bases; junction bases not matched to a gene: 4. CDR3 protein: CASSEWRQGYEQYF. The CDR3 coding sequence is TGTGCCAGCAGTGAATGGCGACAGGGCTACGAGCAGTACTTC.

V gene TRBV23-1 combines with J gene TRBJ1-4; TRBD1 might be the D (6 bases). TRBV23-1 is classed as an ORF, of uncertain function. The CDR3 length is 15 residues. V lost 3 bases, J lost 7 bases, and 15 bases lay in between. The CDR3 coding sequence is TGCGCCAGCAGTCACGACAGGTCCCACGGTGAAAAACTGTTTTTT. Protein: CASSHDRSHGEKLFF.